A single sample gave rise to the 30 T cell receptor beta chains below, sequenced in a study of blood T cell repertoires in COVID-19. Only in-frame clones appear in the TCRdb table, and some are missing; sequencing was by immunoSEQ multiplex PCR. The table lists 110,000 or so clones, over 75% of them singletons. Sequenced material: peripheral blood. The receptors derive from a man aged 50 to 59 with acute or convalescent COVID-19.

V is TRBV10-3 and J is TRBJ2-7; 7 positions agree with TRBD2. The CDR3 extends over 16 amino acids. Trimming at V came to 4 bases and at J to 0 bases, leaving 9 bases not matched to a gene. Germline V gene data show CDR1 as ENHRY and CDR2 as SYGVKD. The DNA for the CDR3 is TGTGCCATCAGTGGCCCCGCTAGCGGTAGCTCCTACGAGCAGTACTTC. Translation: CAISGPASGSSYEQYF.

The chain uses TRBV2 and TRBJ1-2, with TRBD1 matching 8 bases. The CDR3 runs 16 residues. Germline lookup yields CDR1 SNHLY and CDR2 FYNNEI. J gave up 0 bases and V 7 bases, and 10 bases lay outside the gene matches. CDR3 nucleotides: TGTGCCAGCACCCCCCACGGGGACAGGCCTAACTATGGCTACACCTTC. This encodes CASTPHGDRPNYGYTF.

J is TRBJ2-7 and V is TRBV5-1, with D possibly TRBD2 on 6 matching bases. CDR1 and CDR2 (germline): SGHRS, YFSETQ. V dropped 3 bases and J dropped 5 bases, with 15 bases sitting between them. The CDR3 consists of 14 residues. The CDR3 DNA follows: TGCGCCAGCAGCTACTCGACTAGTCGCAACGAGCAGTACTTC. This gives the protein CASSYSTSRNEQYF.

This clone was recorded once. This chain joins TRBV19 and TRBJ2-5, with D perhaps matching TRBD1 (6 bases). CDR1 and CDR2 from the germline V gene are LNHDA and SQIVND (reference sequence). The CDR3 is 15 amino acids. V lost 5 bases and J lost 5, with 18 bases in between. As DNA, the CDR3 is TGTGCCAGTAGTTCACCGGACAGCCTCGGGGAGACCCAGTACTTC. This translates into CASSSPDSLGETQYF. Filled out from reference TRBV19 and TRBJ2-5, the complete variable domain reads DGGITQSPKYLFRKEGQNVTLSCEQNLNHDAMYWYRQDPGQGLRLIYYSQIVNDFQKGDIAEGYSVSREKKESFPLTVTSAQKNPTAFYLCASSSPDSLGETQYFGPGTRLLVL.

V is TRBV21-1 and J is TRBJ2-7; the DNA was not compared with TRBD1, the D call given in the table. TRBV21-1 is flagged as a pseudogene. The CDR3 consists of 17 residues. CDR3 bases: TGTGCCAGCAGCAAAGCGCTTTCGGGACAGGGCACCTACGAGCAGTACTTC. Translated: CASSKALSGQGTYEQYF.

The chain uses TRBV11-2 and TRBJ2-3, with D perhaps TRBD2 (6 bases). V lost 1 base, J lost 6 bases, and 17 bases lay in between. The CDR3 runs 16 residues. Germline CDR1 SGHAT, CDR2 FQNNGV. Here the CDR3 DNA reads TGTGCCAGCAGCTTAGCCGGGGGAGCAGCCAGGGATACGCAGTATTTT. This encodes CASSLAGGAARDTQYF. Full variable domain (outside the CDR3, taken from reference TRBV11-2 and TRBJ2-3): EAGVAQSPRYKIIEKRQSVAFWCNPISGHATLYWYQQILGQGPKLLIQFQNNGVVDDSQLPKDRFSAERLKGVDSTLKIQPAKLEDSAVYLCASSLAGGAARDTQYFGPGTRLTVL.

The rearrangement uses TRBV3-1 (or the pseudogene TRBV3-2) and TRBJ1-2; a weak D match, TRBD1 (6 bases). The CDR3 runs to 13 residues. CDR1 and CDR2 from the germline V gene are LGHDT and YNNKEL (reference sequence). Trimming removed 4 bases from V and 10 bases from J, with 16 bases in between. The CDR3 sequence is CASSRDNALSYTF. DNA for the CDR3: TGTGCCAGCAGCCGGGACAATGCTTTATCCTACACCTTC.

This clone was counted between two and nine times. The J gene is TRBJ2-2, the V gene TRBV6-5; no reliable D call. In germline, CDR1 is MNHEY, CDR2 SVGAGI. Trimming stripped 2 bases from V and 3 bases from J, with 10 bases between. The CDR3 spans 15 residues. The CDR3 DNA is TGTGCCAGCAGTTACGGGCAAGGATACACCGGGGAGCTGTTTTTT. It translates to CASSYGQGYTGELFF.

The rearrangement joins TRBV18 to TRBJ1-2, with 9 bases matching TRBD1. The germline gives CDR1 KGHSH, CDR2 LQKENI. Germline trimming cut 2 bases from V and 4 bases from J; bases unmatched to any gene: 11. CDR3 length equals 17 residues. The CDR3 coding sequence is TGTGCCAGCTCACCATCCCGATCGACAGGGGGAAGCTATGGCTACACCTTC. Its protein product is CASSPSRSTGGSYGYTF.

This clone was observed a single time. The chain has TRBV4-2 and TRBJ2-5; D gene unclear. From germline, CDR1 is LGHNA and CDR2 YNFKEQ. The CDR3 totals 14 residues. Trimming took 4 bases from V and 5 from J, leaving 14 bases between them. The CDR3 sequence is CASSPRITGETQYF. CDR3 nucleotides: TGTGCCAGCAGCCCCCGAATTACCGGGGAGACCCAGTACTTC.

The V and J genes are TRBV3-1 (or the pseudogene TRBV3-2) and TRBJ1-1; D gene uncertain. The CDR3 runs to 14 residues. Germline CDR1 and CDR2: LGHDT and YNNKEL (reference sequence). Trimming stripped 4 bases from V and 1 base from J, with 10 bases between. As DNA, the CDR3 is TGTGCCAGCAGCCCGCTAGGCAGGAACACTGAAGCTTTCTTT. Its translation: CASSPLGRNTEAFF.

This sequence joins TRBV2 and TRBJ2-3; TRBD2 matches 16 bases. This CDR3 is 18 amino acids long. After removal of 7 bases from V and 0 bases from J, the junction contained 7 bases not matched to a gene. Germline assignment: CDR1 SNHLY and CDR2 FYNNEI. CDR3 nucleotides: TGTGCCAGCAAGCCCGGGACTAGCGGGGGGGGAAGCACAGATACGCAGTATTTT. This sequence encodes CASKPGTSGGGSTDTQYF.

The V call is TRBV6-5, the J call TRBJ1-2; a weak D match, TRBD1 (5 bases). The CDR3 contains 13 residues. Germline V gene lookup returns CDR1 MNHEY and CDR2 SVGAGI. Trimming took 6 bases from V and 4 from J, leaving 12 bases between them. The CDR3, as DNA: TGTGCCAGCAGAACAACAGGCCGCTATGGCTACACCTTC. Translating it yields CASRTTGRYGYTF.

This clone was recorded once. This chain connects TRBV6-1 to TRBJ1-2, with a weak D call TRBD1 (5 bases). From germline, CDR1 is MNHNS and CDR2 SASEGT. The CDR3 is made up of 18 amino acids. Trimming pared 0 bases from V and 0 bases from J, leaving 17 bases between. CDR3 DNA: TGTGCCAGCAGTGAAGCGGTCCATCCTGGGGACTCTAACTATGGCTACACCTTC. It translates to CASSEAVHPGDSNYGYTF.

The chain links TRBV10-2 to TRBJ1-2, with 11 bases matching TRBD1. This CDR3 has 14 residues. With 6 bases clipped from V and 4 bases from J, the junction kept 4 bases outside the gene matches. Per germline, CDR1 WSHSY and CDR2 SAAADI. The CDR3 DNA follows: TGCGCCAGCAGGGAGGGACAGGGGGGCTATGGCTACACCTTC. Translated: CASREGQGGYGYTF.

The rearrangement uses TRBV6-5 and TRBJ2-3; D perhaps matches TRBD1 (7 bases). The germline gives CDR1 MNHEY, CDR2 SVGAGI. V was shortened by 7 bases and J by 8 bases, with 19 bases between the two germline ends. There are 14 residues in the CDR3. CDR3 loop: CASTKGQWRGTQYF. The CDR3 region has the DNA TGTGCCAGCACCAAGGGACAGTGGAGGGGTACGCAGTATTTT.

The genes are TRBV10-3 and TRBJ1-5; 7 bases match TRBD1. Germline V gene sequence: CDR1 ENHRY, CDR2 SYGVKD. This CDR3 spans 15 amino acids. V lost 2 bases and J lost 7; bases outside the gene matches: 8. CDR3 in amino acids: CAISEEGAGGQPQHF. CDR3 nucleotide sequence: TGTGCCATCAGTGAGGAGGGGGCAGGCGGCCAGCCCCAGCATTTT.

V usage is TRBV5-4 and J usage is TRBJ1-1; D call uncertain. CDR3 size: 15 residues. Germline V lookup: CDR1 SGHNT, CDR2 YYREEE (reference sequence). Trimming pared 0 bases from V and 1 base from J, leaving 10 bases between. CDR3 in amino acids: CASSLVRGGNTEAFF. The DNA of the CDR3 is TGTGCCAGCAGCTTGGTGCGGGGAGGGAACACTGAAGCTTTCTTT.

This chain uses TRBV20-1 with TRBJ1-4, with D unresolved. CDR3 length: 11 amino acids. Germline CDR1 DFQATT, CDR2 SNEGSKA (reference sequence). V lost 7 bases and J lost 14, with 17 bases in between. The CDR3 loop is CSGVVDQRLFF. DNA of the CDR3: TGCAGTGGGGTCGTGGATCAGAGGCTGTTTTTT.

CDR3 residues: CATSKPPDTRVKYTEAFF. In DNA, the CDR3 is TGTGCCACCAGCAAACCACCGGACACTCGCGTAAAGTACACTGAAGCTTTCTTT. The gene calls are TRBV15 and TRBJ1-1; TRBD1 is a possible D gene (5 bases). CDR1 LNHNV and CDR2 YYDKDF come from the germline V gene (reference sequence). The CDR3 runs to 18 residues. Trimming removed 4 bases at V and 3 bases at J, with 24 bases between.

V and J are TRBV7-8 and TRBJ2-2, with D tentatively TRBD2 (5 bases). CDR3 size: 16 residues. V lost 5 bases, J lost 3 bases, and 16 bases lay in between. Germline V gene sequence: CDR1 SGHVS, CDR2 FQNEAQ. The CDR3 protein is CASSKAGRGDTGELFF. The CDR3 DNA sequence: TGTGCCAGCAGCAAGGCGGGCCGTGGGGACACCGGGGAGCTGTTTTTT.

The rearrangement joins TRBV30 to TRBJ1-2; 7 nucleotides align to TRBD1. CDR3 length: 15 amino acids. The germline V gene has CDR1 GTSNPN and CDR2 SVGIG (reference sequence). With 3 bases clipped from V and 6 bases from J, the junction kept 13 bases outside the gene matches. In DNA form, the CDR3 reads TGTGCCTGGAGACGGACAGGACAAACCTACCATGGCTACACCTTC. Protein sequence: CAWRRTGQTYHGYTF. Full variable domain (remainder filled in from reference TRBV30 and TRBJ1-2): SQTIHQWPATLVQPVGSPLSLECTVEGTSNPNLYWYRQAAGRGLQLLFYSVGIGQISSEVPQNLSASRPQDRQFILSSKKLLLSDSGFYLCAWRRTGQTYHGYTFGSGTRLTVV.

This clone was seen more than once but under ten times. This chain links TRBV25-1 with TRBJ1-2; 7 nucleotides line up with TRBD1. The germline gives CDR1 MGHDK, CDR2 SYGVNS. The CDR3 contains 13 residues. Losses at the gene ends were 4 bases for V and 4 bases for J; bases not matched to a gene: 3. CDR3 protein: CASSAGTVYGYTF. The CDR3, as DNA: TGTGCCAGCAGTGCGGGGACAGTCTATGGCTACACCTTC.

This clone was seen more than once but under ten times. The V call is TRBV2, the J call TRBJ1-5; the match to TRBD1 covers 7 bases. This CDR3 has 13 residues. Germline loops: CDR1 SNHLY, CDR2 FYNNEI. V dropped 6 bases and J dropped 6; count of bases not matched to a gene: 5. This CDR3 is CASRSRGAQPQHF. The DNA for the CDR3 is TGTGCCAGCAGGAGCAGGGGGGCTCAGCCCCAGCATTTT. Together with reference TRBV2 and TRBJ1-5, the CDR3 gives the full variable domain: EPEVTQTPSHQVTQMGQEVILRCVPISNHLYFYWYRQILGQKVEFLVSFYNNEISEKSEIFDDQFSVERPDGSNFTLKIRSTKLEDSAMYFCASRSRGAQPQHFGDGTRLSIL.

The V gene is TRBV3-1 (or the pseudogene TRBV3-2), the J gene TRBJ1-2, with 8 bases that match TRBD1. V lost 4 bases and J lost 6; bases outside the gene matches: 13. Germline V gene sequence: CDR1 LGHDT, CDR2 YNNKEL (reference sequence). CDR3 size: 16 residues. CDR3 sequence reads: CASSPDRVGGWDGYTF. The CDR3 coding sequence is TGTGCCAGCAGCCCGGACAGGGTAGGGGGATGGGATGGCTACACCTTC.

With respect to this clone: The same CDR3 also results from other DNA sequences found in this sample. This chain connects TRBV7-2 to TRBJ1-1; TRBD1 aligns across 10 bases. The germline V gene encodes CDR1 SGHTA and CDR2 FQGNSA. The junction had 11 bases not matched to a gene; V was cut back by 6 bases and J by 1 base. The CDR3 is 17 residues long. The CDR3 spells CASSRVPGQGWNTEAFF. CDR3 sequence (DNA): TGTGCCAGCAGTCGCGTCCCGGGACAGGGGTGGAACACTGAAGCTTTCTTT. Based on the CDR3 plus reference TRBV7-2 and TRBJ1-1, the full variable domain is GAGVSQSPSNKVTEKGKDVELRCDPISGHTALYWYRQSLGQGLEFLIYFQGNSAPDKSGLPSDRFSAERTGGSVSTLTIQRTQQEDSAVYLCASSRVPGQGWNTEAFFGQGTRLTVV.

The CDR3 sequence is CASSSRRGANVLTF. In DNA form, the CDR3 reads TGTGCCAGCAGTTCTAGGCGGGGGGCCAACGTCCTGACTTTC. The V call is TRBV28, the J call TRBJ2-6; D gene ambiguous. The CDR3 has 14 residues. The germline V gene has CDR1 MDHEN and CDR2 SYDVKM. V was pared by 4 bases and J by 4 bases, with 8 bases between.

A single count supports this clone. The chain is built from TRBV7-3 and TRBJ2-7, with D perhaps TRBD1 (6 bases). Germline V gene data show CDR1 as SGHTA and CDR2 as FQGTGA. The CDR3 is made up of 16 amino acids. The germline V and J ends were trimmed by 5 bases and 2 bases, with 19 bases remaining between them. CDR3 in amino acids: CASSREGLGHTYEQYF. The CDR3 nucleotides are TGTGCCAGCAGCCGCGAGGGGCTGGGACATACCTACGAGCAGTACTTC.

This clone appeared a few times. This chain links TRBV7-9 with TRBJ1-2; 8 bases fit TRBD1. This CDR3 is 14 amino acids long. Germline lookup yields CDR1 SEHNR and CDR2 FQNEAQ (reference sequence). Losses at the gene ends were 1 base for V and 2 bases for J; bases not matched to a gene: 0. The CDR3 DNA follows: TGTGCCAGCAGCTTAGGGGACAGGAACTATGGCTACACCTTC. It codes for CASSLGDRNYGYTF. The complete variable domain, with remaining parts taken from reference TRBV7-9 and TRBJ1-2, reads DTGVSQNPRHKITKRGQNVTFRCDPISEHNRLYWYRQTLGQGPEFLTYFQNEAQLEKSRLLSDRFSAERPKGSFSTLEIQRTEQGDSAMYLCASSLGDRNYGYTFGSGTRLTVV.

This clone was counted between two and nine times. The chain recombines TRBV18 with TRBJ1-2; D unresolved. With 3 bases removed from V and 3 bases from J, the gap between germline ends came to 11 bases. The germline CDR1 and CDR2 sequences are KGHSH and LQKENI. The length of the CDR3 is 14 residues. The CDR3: CASSPGRQDYGYTF. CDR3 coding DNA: TGTGCCAGCTCACCCGGGAGGCAAGACTATGGCTACACCTTC.